This T cell receptor beta chain was documented in a study of TIL therapy for anti-PD-1-resistant metastatic lung cancer. Described time point: pre-treatment sample, taken before nivolumab and TIL therapy. The libraries were made with immunoSEQ v3. The table came from immunoSEQ multiplex PCR; TCRdb's copy has only in-frame clones and leaves some out. The table lists about 19,000 clones, about 80% of them singletons. The material sequenced was blood, taken at baseline. The origin of this receptor is a person between 25 and 79 years old with non-small cell lung cancer.

In DNA, the CDR3 is TGTGCCAGCAGCTTAGATGTTGCTAGCGGGAGGCAAGGGGAGCTGTTTTTT. Residues: CASSLDVASGRQGELFF. V gene TRBV7-6 combines with J gene TRBJ2-2; TRBD2 matches 11 bases. Trimming took 1 base from V and 8 from J; bases not matched to a gene: 9. This CDR3 region has 17 residues. Per the germline V gene, CDR1 is SGHVS and CDR2 is FNYEAQ.